A single sample is the source of the 8 T cell receptor beta chains below, sequenced in a study of cytomegalovirus exposure and HLA in healthy donors. The PCR used 60 Vbeta and 13 Jbeta primers. Generated by immunoSEQ multiplex PCR, the TCRdb table keeps only in-frame clones and is missing some. The data show 130,000 to 150,000 clones, around 74% seen once. The sample taken for sequencing was PBMCs. The receptors derive from a man younger than 30 in good health and CMV-seropositive.

A single count supports this clone. The chain carries TRBV19 and TRBJ1-3; D gene unclear. Germline assignment: CDR1 LNHDA and CDR2 SQIVND (reference sequence). The CDR3 contains 14 residues. V shed 5 bases and J shed 2 bases, with 10 bases lying between them. In DNA, the CDR3 is TGTGCCAGTAGTCGAGGGCTCACTGGAAACACCATATATTTT. Encoded protein: CASSRGLTGNTIYF.

V gene TRBV4-3 combines with J gene TRBJ1-5, with 11 bases lining up with TRBD1. Germline CDR1 and CDR2: LGHNA and YSLEER. With V trimmed by 3 bases and J by 11 bases, 3 bases remained unmatched. CDR3 length: 13 amino acids. The CDR3 here is CASSQGQGVAQHF. CDR3 nucleotide sequence: TGCGCCAGCAGCCAGGGACAGGGGGTGGCCCAGCATTTT.

This clone was picked up a small number of times. The chain couples TRBV6-5 to TRBJ2-2; 10 bases are shared with TRBD1. The trim removed 6 bases at V and 6 bases at J, leaving 4 bases unmatched. The germline V gene encodes CDR1 MNHEY and CDR2 SVGAGI. The CDR3 consists of 14 residues. The CDR3 sequence is CASRWTGGAGELFF. The CDR3 DNA is TGTGCCAGCAGGTGGACAGGGGGGGCCGGGGAGCTGTTTTTT.

This clone turned up a few times. The chain has TRBV5-6 and TRBJ1-2, with D uncertain. This CDR3 comprises 11 residues. Trimming shortened V by 5 bases and J by 7 bases, and 9 bases separated the two germline ends. CDR1 is SGHDT and CDR2 is YYEEEE in the germline V gene. CDR3 sequence (DNA): TGTGCCAGCAGGGACTCGGGTGGCTACACCTTC. Translated, it gives CASRDSGGYTF.

The rearrangement uses TRBV19 and TRBJ1-3; 8 nucleotides line up with TRBD1. The J segment lost 2 bases and the V segment lost 8 bases, leaving 2 bases of the junction unmatched. There are 13 residues in the CDR3. CDR1 and CDR2 from the germline V gene are LNHDA and SQIVND (reference sequence). The CDR3 sequence is CASQDRAGNTIYF. Written as DNA, the CDR3 is TGTGCCAGTCAGGACAGGGCTGGAAACACCATATATTTT.

V and J are TRBV5-4 and TRBJ1-5; D uncertain. The ends were cut back, 3 bases at V and 4 bases at J, with 5 bases in the middle. The CDR3 runs to 12 residues. CDR1 is SGHNT, CDR2 YYREEE, per germline (reference sequence). CDR3 nucleotides: TGTGCCAGCAGCTCCCCAAATCAGCCCCAGCATTTT. The encoded protein is CASSSPNQPQHF.

V is TRBV18 and J is TRBJ1-2; 9 nucleotides align to TRBD1. Germline V gene data show CDR1 as KGHSH and CDR2 as LQKENI. The CDR3 extends over 15 amino acids. V trimming: 3 bases; J trimming: 2 bases; junction bases outside the gene matches: 4. The DNA of the CDR3 is TGTGCCAGCTCACCGGGACAGGGCAGGAACTATGGCTACACCTTC. This codes for CASSPGQGRNYGYTF.

V gene TRBV2 combines with J gene TRBJ2-3; D not resolved. Trimming shortened V by 8 bases and J by 3 bases, and 12 bases separated the two germline ends. The germline gives CDR1 SNHLY, CDR2 FYNNEI. The CDR3 has 13 amino acids. CDR3 nucleotide sequence: TGTGCCAGCGGTTCTAAACGAACAGATACGCAGTATTTT. Its translation: CASGSKRTDTQYF.